This TCR beta chain was identified in a study of T-cell memory formation after mild COVID-19. Overall study: The TCR clusters were mostly specific to one donor. Notes on the study in general: Later expanders leaned toward CD4+, whereas clones contracting from day 15 to 85 were balanced CD4/CD8. Prior to infection, memory already included some responding clones, suggesting cross-reactive memory joined.

There are a few counts of this clonotype. The antigen is unknown. UMIs and sample barcodes were carried by the TCR alpha and TCR beta cDNA libraries that 5'RACE produced using constant-segment primers. TCRdb fed the 5' RACE reads into MiXCR, producing one record per CDR3 protein. The sample lists more than 250,000 distinct CDR3 sequences, approximately 19% occurring once. From germline, CDR1 is SGHDN and CDR2 FVKESK. J gave up 0 bases and V 4 bases, and 6 bases lay outside the gene matches. The CDR3 loop spans 16 amino acids. Sequences were obtained from PBMCs or a T cell subset sorted from them (not recorded which). The TCR was taken from a man aged 18 to 30 who had mild COVID-19 (a few samples of this study predate the infection). Cell type and time point are not known. This chain connects TRBV14 to TRBJ2-1, with 7 bases fitting TRBD2. The CDR3 loop is CASSPLGGSSYNEQFF. Written as DNA, the CDR3 is TGTGCCAGCAGCCCCCTGGGGGGGAGCTCCTACAATGAGCAGTTCTTC. Drawing the rest from reference TRBV14 and TRBJ2-1, the complete variable domain is EAGVTQFPSHSVIEKGQTVTLRCDPISGHDNLYWYRRVMGKEIKFLLHFVKESKQDESGMPNNRFLAERTGGTYSTLKVQPAELEDSGVYFCASSPLGGSSYNEQFFGPGTRLTVL.